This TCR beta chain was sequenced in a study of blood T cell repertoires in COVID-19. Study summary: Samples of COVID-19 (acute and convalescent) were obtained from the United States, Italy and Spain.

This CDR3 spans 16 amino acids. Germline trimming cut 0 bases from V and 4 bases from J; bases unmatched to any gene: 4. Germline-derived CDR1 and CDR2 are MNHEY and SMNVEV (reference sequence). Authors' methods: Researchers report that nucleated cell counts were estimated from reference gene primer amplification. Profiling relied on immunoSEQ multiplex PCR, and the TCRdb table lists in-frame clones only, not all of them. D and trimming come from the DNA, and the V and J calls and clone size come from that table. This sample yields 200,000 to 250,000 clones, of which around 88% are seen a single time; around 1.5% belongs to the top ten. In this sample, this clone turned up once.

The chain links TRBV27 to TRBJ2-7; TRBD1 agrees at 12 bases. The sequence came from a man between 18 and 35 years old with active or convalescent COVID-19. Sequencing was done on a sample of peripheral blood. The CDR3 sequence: CASSLSSGQGAYEQYF. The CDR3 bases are TGTGCCAGCAGTTTATCCTCGGGACAGGGGGCTTACGAGCAGTACTTC.